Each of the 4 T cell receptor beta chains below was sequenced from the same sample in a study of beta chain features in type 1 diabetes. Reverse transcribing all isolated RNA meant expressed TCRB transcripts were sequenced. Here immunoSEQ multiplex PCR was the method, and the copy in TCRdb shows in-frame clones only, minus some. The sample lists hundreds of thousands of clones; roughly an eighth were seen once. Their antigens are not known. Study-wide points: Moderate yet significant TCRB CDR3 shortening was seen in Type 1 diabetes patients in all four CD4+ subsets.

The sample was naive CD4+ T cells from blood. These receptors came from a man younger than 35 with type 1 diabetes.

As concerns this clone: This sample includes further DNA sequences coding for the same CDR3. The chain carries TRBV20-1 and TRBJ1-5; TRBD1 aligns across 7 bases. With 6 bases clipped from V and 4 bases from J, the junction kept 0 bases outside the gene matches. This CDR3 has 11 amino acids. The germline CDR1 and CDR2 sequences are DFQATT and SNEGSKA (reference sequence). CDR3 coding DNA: TGCAGTGCCAGGGGGAATCAGCCCCAGCATTTT. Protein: CSARGNQPQHF.

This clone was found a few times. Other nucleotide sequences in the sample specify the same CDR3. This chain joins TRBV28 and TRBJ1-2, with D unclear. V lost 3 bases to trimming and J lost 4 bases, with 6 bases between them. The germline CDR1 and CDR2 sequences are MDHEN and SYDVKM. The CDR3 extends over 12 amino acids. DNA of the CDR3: TGTGCCAGCAGTTTGAAGGGCTATGGCTACACCTTC. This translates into CASSLKGYGYTF.

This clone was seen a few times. CDR3 nucleotides: TGTGCCGCTAACTTCTGGCTTCGACTAGCGGCGGCTCCCAGGTTTACGCAGTATTTT. Translating gives CAANFWLRLAAAPRFTQYF. V usage is TRBV30 and J usage is TRBJ2-3; 9 bases line up with TRBD2. V trimming: 8 bases; J trimming: 8 bases; junction bases outside the gene matches: 29. Germline lookup yields CDR1 GTSNPN and CDR2 SVGIG (reference sequence). The CDR3 consists of 19 residues.

The CDR3 DNA follows: TGTGCCAGCAGCCTTGCACAGCTGAACACTGAAGCTTTCTTT. Translating it yields CASSLAQLNTEAFF. The rearrangement links TRBV7-2 to TRBJ1-1; unclear D gene. With 5 bases removed from V and 0 bases from J, the gap between germline ends came to 10 bases. The CDR3 loop spans 14 amino acids. The germline CDR1 and CDR2 sequences are SGHTA and FQGNSA.